What follows are 15 T cell receptor beta chains derived from one specimen sequenced in a study of CD8 T cells in Susac syndrome. A quantity of roughly 0.5 to 1 ug RNA underwent reverse transcription using random hexamers. TCRdb ran MiXCR on the immunoSEQ multiplex PCR reads and lists one entry per CDR3 protein. The table shows tens of thousands of distinct CDR3 sequences, with 90% to 97% occurring only once. The material sequenced was CD8+ T cells from PBMCs. These receptors were obtained from a human donor with Susac syndrome.

The chain is built from TRBV5-1 and TRBJ2-1; maybe TRBD1 (5 bases). CDR1 is SGHRS, CDR2 YFSETQ, per germline. CDR3 length: 15 residues. Trimming removed 4 bases at V and 2 bases at J, with 13 bases between. The CDR3, as DNA: TGCGCCAGCAGCCAAGGGGTCAGCGCCTACAATGAGCAGTTCTTC. Translation: CASSQGVSAYNEQFF.

CDR3 protein: CASSSGTGAYEQYF. The CDR3 bases are TGTGCCAGTAGTTCCGGGACAGGGGCCTACGAGCAGTACTTC. This chain connects TRBV19 to TRBJ2-7, with 10 bases that match TRBD1. Germline trimming cut 5 bases from V and 2 bases from J; bases unmatched to any gene: 3. The CDR3 is 14 residues long. The germline V gene has CDR1 LNHDA and CDR2 SQIVND (reference sequence).

The chain joins TRBV7-2 to TRBJ1-1; a possible D gene is TRBD1 (6 bases). V was cut by 8 bases and J by 1 base, with 11 bases left in between. There are 13 residues in the CDR3. CDR1 is SGHTA, CDR2 FQGNSA, per germline. This chain's CDR3 is CASRTDPNTEAFF. The DNA for the CDR3 is TGTGCCAGCCGGACAGACCCGAACACTGAAGCTTTCTTT. The full variable domain, in which reference TRBV7-2 and TRBJ1-1 provide the parts outside the CDR3, is GAGVSQSPSNKVTEKGKDVELRCDPISGHTALYWYRQSLGQGLEFLIYFQGNSAPDKSGLPSDRFSAERTGGSVSTLTIQRTQQEDSAVYLCASRTDPNTEAFFGQGTRLTVV.

The chain combines TRBV30 with TRBJ2-1; possible D gene TRBD2, 6 bases. The CDR3 contains 11 residues. The germline CDR1 and CDR2 sequences are GTSNPN and SVGIG (reference sequence). V gave up 3 bases and J gave up 8 bases, with 8 bases separating them. The CDR3 protein is CAWRGGYEQFF. CDR3 nucleotides: TGTGCCTGGAGGGGGGGTTATGAGCAGTTCTTC. Variable domain in full (rest from reference TRBV30 and TRBJ2-1): SQTIHQWPATLVQPVGSPLSLECTVEGTSNPNLYWYRQAAGRGLQLLFYSVGIGQISSEVPQNLSASRPQDRQFILSSKKLLLSDSGFYLCAWRGGYEQFFGPGTRLTVL.

The chain links TRBV12-3 or TRBV12-4 to TRBJ2-7; a possible D gene is TRBD2 (6 bases). V was pared by 4 bases and J by 2 bases, with 12 bases between. The CDR3 consists of 14 residues. The CDR3 coding sequence is TGTGCCAGCAGTTCATGGGGGGTCACCTACGAGCAGTACTTC. Its translation is CASSSWGVTYEQYF.

The chain carries TRBV2 and TRBJ1-1; the match to TRBD1 covers 8 bases. CDR1 is SNHLY and CDR2 is FYNNEI in the germline V gene. J was trimmed by 1 base and V by 8 bases; bases with no gene match: 6. The CDR3 loop spans 14 amino acids. The CDR3 DNA reads TGTGCCAGCCTAGGACAGGGACGGAACACTGAAGCTTTCTTT. Protein product: CASLGQGRNTEAFF.

The chain uses TRBV14 and TRBJ1-3; no firm D call. Trimming removed 1 base at V and 0 bases at J, with 4 bases between. The CDR3 runs to 14 residues. Germline V gene data show CDR1 as SGHDN and CDR2 as FVKESK. CDR3 in amino acids: CASSQVSSGNTIYF. CDR3 nucleotide sequence: TGTGCCAGCAGCCAAGTAAGCTCTGGAAACACCATATATTTT. The whole variable domain, filled in from reference TRBV14 and TRBJ1-3, reads EAGVTQFPSHSVIEKGQTVTLRCDPISGHDNLYWYRRVMGKEIKFLLHFVKESKQDESGMPNNRFLAERTGGTYSTLKVQPAELEDSGVYFCASSQVSSGNTIYFGEGSWLTVV.

This chain joins TRBV30 and TRBJ1-2; no definite D call. Germline-derived CDR1 and CDR2 are GTSNPN and SVGIG (reference sequence). V lost 5 bases, J lost 1 base, and 8 bases lay in between. The CDR3 covers 12 residues. This CDR3 reads CAWDGLNYGYTF. The CDR3 DNA is TGTGCCTGGGACGGTCTTAACTATGGCTACACCTTC.

This clonotype was detected only once. The chain is built from TRBV5-1 and TRBJ2-4; 7 nucleotides match TRBD1. There are 15 residues in the CDR3. V shed 4 bases and J 2 bases; nucleotides not matched to a gene: 6. From germline, CDR1 is SGHRS and CDR2 YFSETQ. The CDR3 region is CASSPRDSSKNIQYF. CDR3 sequence (DNA): TGCGCCAGCAGCCCCCGGGACAGCTCCAAAAACATTCAGTACTTC.

This clonotype was observed once. The chain has TRBV11-2 and TRBJ2-1; 11 bases align to TRBD2. The junction had 10 bases not matched to a gene; V was cut back by 5 bases and J by 7 bases. The CDR3 sequence is 16 residues long. In germline, CDR1 is SGHAT, CDR2 FQNNGV. CDR3 protein: CASSPASGGIRNEQFF. The DNA of the CDR3 is TGTGCCAGCAGCCCCGCTAGCGGGGGGATTCGGAATGAGCAGTTCTTC.

The rearrangement joins TRBV27 to TRBJ1-5, with D tentatively TRBD1 (6 bases). V was clipped by 6 bases and J by 3 bases, with 15 bases between them. There are 15 residues in the CDR3. The germline V gene has CDR1 MNHEY and CDR2 SMNVEV (reference sequence). CDR3 DNA: TGTGCCAGCAGGTCGACAGGCCCAGTCAATCAGCCCCAGCATTTT. Its protein product is CASRSTGPVNQPQHF.

V and J are TRBV5-4 and TRBJ2-5; 9 bases align to TRBD1. The length of the CDR3 is 16 residues. J was trimmed by 1 base and V by 4 bases; bases with no gene match: 8. Germline assignment: CDR1 SGHNT and CDR2 YYREEE (reference sequence). The CDR3 DNA reads as TGTGCCAGCAGCCCGGGCGGACAGGGGTCCCAAGAGACCCAGTACTTC. It translates to CASSPGGQGSQETQYF.

The CDR3 is CSARPGTRDGYTF. The CDR3 region has the DNA TGCAGTGCTAGACCGGGGACCCGCGATGGCTACACCTTC. The chain employs TRBV20-1 and TRBJ1-2; D might be TRBD1 (5 bases). The CDR3 runs to 13 residues. V gave up 2 bases and J gave up 6 bases, with 13 bases separating them. Germline V gives CDR1 DFQATT, CDR2 SNEGSKA (reference sequence).

CDR3 sequence reads: CSAHYRDPFYEQYF. The CDR3 DNA follows: TGCAGTGCTCACTACCGGGACCCATTCTACGAGCAGTACTTC. The chain combines TRBV20-1 with TRBJ2-7; D is possibly TRBD1 or TRBD2 (5 bases each). The CDR3 runs to 14 residues. Germline lookup yields CDR1 DFQATT and CDR2 SNEGSKA (reference sequence). Trimming shortened V by 5 bases and J by 3 bases, and 17 bases separated the two germline ends.

CDR3 DNA: TGCAGCGTTGAAAGGGCAGGGGGCCTTGGGAATGAGCAGTTCTTC. Its translation: CSVERAGGLGNEQFF. The chain combines TRBV29-1 with TRBJ2-1, with 8 bases lining up with TRBD1. The CDR3 extends over 15 amino acids. Germline assignment: CDR1 SQVTM and CDR2 ANQGSEA. After removal of 2 bases from V and 7 bases from J, the junction contained 10 bases not matched to a gene.